A single sample gave rise to the 22 T cell receptor delta chains below, sequenced in a study of delta chain sequences of gamma delta T cells. TCRdb re-analyzed the 5' RACE reads via CATT. The data hold several hundred delta-chain clones, with 20% to 25% observed a single time. The sequenced material came from either unsorted cells or a sorted T cell fraction (not recorded which). The receptors stem from a human donor in good health.

As to this clone: A much bigger clone sits one base away, suggesting this may be a read error. The sample holds other DNA sequences that translate to the same CDR3. This chain links TRDV2 with TRDJ1; D is unresolved. The CDR3 totals 19 residues. Trimming removed 0 bases at V and 0 bases at J, with 22 bases between. In germline, CDR1 is GEAIGNYY, CDR2 EKD. CDR3 sequence reads: CACDTVSELGAGDTDKLIF. CDR3 sequence (DNA): TGTGCCTGTGACACCGTTTCCGAGCTTGGAGCTGGAGACACCGATAAACTCATCTTT.

The rearrangement links TRDV2 to TRDJ3; 9 bases match TRDD3. CDR1 GEAIGNYY and CDR2 EKD come from the germline V gene. The V and J ends lost 3 bases and 0 bases, in that order; junction bases with no gene match: 8. The CDR3 has 19 amino acids. CDR3 region: CACDPTGGNHSWDTRQMFF. DNA of the CDR3: TGTGCCTGTGACCCGACTGGGGGAAACCACTCCTGGGACACCCGACAGATGTTTTTC.

This chain connects TRDV2 to TRDJ1; 10 bases align to TRDD3. CDR3 length equals 15 residues. The junction had 3 bases not matched to a gene; V was cut back by 2 bases and J by 1 base. Per the germline V gene, CDR1 is GEAIGNYY and CDR2 is EKD. CDR3 coding DNA: TGTGCCTGTGACAGCTGGGGGATATCCACCGATAAACTCATCTTT. As protein: CACDSWGISTDKLIF.

By frequency in the sample, this clone is large. V is TRDV2 and J is TRDJ1; TRDD3 matches at 10 bases. With 0 bases clipped from V and 0 bases from J, the junction kept 12 bases outside the gene matches. The CDR3 is 19 amino acids. Germline-derived CDR1 and CDR2 are GEAIGNYY and EKD. The CDR3 nucleotides are TGTGCCTGTGACACCGTGTCCCCACTGGGGGATTCGTACACCGATAAACTCATCTTT. Translated: CACDTVSPLGDSYTDKLIF.

The chain joins TRDV1 to TRDJ1, with 13 bases aligning to TRDD3. J gave up 0 bases and V 3 bases, and 22 bases lay outside the gene matches. The germline V gene encodes CDR1 TSWWSYY and CDR2 QGS. CDR3 length equals 23 residues. The CDR3 region is CALGDYLFLRGLGDTIDTDKLIF. The CDR3 region has the DNA TGTGCTCTTGGGGATTACCTATTCCTAAGGGGACTGGGGGATACGATCGACACCGATAAACTCATCTTT.

The chain uses TRDV2 and TRDJ1, with TRDD3 identical over 7 bases. Germline CDR1 is GEAIGNYY and CDR2 is EKD. Trimming took 3 bases from V and 2 from J; bases not matched to a gene: 2. The CDR3 spans 13 residues. This chain's CDR3 is CACDGLGTDKLIF. CDR3 DNA: TGTGCCTGTGACGGACTGGGGACCGATAAACTCATCTTT.

This clone was found a few times. The J gene is TRDJ3, the V gene TRDV2, with TRDD3 identical over 9 bases. The germline V gene encodes CDR1 GEAIGNYY and CDR2 EKD. V shed 0 bases and J 0 bases; nucleotides not matched to a gene: 14. The length of the CDR3 is 22 residues. The CDR3 loop is CACDTVNGWGIPRSWDTRQMFF. The DNA for the CDR3 is TGTGCCTGTGACACCGTCAATGGCTGGGGGATCCCCCGCTCCTGGGACACCCGACAGATGTTTTTC.

This clone turned up a few times. This chain uses TRDV2 with TRDJ3, with D maybe TRDD3 (6 bases). The germline gives CDR1 GEAIGNYY, CDR2 EKD. This CDR3 spans 18 amino acids. V lost 1 base and J lost 0, with 12 bases in between. DNA of the CDR3: TGTGCCTGTGACACGGCTGGGGCAAGCTCCTGGGACACCCGACAGATGTTTTTC. As protein: CACDTAGASSWDTRQMFF.

This rearrangement joins TRDV2 to TRDJ2; 7 bases agree with TRDD3. The trim removed 3 bases at V and 2 bases at J, leaving 11 bases unmatched. CDR1 and CDR2 from the germline V gene are GEAIGNYY and EKD. The CDR3 is 17 residues long. For the CDR3, the DNA is TGTGCCTGTGACGTATTAGGGGATAAGTCATTGACAGCACAACTCTTCTTT. Translated, it gives CACDVLGDKSLTAQLFF.

This clone ranks as medium-sized. The V and J genes are TRDV2 and TRDJ3; TRDD3 is a possible D gene (6 bases). V was shortened by 0 bases and J by 0 bases, with 20 bases between the two germline ends. CDR1 GEAIGNYY and CDR2 EKD come from the germline V gene. This CDR3 comprises 21 residues. CDR3 sequence (DNA): TGTGCCTGTGACACCGGGGGAGTGGGGGTCACCATCTCCTGGGACACCCGACAGATGTTTTTC. Its translation: CACDTGGVGVTISWDTRQMFF.

Notes on this clone: TCRdb lists the protein of a much larger clone for this DNA, which differs at residue 3, so this is likely a read error; the protein given here is translated from the DNA itself. The V gene is TRDV2, the J gene TRDJ1, with a weak D call TRDD3 (6 bases). The CDR3 length is 16 residues. CDR1 GEAIGNYY and CDR2 EKD come from the germline V gene. The CDR3 DNA is TGTGCCGGTGACAAGTTGGGGGTCACGGGGGCCGATAAACTCATCTTT. Amino acids: CAGDKLGVTGADKLIF.

The chain uses TRDV2 and TRDJ1; the match to TRDD3 covers 8 bases. The trim removed 3 bases at V and 0 bases at J, leaving 11 bases unmatched. This CDR3 has 17 residues. Germline loops: CDR1 GEAIGNYY, CDR2 EKD. CDR3 nucleotides: TGTGCCTGTGACGGGATGTTGCGGGGATACCACACCGATAAACTCATCTTT. Amino acids: CACDGMLRGYHTDKLIF.

This clone is large in the sample. The chain joins TRDV2 to TRDJ1, with 9 bases aligning to TRDD3. This CDR3 region has 15 residues. Germline V lookup: CDR1 GEAIGNYY, CDR2 EKD. J gave up 2 bases and V 1 base, and 4 bases lay outside the gene matches. CDR3 in DNA: TGTGCCTGTGACACACTGGGGGAAAAGACCGATAAACTCATCTTT. Amino acids: CACDTLGEKTDKLIF.

J is TRDJ1 and V is TRDV2, with 8 bases identical to TRDD3. The junction had 16 bases not matched to a gene; V was cut back by 2 bases and J by 9 bases. The CDR3 contains 16 residues. CDR1 is GEAIGNYY and CDR2 is EKD in the germline V gene. The CDR3 bases are TGTGCCTGTGACAAGTTGGGGGATCGGTCTAGAGGGCAACTCATCTTT. Protein: CACDKLGDRSRGQLIF.

No V gene call was produced; the J gene was TRDJ2; the listed D gene, TRDD3, was not tested against the DNA. The CDR3 has 32 residues. DNA for the CDR3: TGTAGTGTCTTGGGGGAGACTGACAGGGAGCAAATAGGTAGCAAGGTTTTTCGTAATGATGCCTGTGGTAGTGCTTTGACAGCACAACTCTTCTTT. Translating gives CSVLGETDREQIGSKVFRNDACGSALTAQLFF.

The rearrangement uses TRDV2 and TRDJ1; possible D gene TRDD2, 6 bases. V dropped 4 bases and J dropped 1 base, with 24 bases sitting between them. The CDR3 is 18 amino acids. Germline CDR1 is GEAIGNYY and CDR2 is EKD. This CDR3 reads CACERLPGEDRRTDKLIF. For the CDR3, the DNA is TGTGCCTGTGAACGCCTTCCCGGGGAAGACCGACGCACCGATAAACTCATCTTT.

The chain is built from TRDV2 and TRDJ1; 10 bases align to TRDD3. The junction had 9 bases not matched to a gene; V was cut back by 3 bases and J by 0 bases. Germline V gene data show CDR1 as GEAIGNYY and CDR2 as EKD. The CDR3 consists of 17 residues. Here the CDR3 reads CACDPLTGGLNTDKLIF. CDR3 DNA: TGTGCCTGTGACCCCCTGACTGGGGGATTGAACACCGATAAACTCATCTTT.

This clone is categorized as large. The chain couples TRDV2 to TRDJ1, with 10 bases matching TRDD3. The CDR3 runs 19 residues. The germline V gene encodes CDR1 GEAIGNYY and CDR2 EKD. After removal of 0 bases from V and 0 bases from J, the junction contained 12 bases not matched to a gene. The chain's CDR3 is CACDTVPTGGSSYTDKLIF. The CDR3 DNA reads TGTGCCTGTGACACCGTGCCTACTGGGGGATCATCGTACACCGATAAACTCATCTTT.

This clone was counted a few times. This chain joins TRDV2 and TRDJ1; 10 positions match TRDD3. V lost 0 bases and J lost 0; bases outside the gene matches: 18. CDR1 and CDR2 (germline): GEAIGNYY, EKD. This CDR3 is 21 amino acids long. Here the CDR3 DNA reads TGTGCCTGTGACACCCTGGGTCTGGGGGATAGCCGGGGTACGTACACCGATAAACTCATCTTT. Amino acid sequence: CACDTLGLGDSRGTYTDKLIF.

This clone turned up a few times. CDR3 DNA sequence: TGTGCCTGTGACCCCCTGGGGGATCTGGTGTACACCGATAAACTCATCTTT. Translated: CACDPLGDLVYTDKLIF. The chain carries TRDV2 and TRDJ1, with 9 bases fitting TRDD3. The V segment lost 3 bases and the J segment 0 bases; nucleotides outside the gene matches: 10. Germline V gives CDR1 GEAIGNYY, CDR2 EKD. CDR3 length equals 17 residues.

The CDR3 is CALGVYFLPGDGRTDKLIF. Written as DNA, the CDR3 is TGTGCTCTTGGGGTCTACTTCCTACCGGGGGACGGGAGGACCGATAAACTCATCTTT. The chain carries TRDV1 and TRDJ1; 8 nucleotides agree with TRDD2. Trimming took 4 bases from V and 2 from J; bases not matched to a gene: 18. The germline V gene encodes CDR1 TSWWSYY and CDR2 QGS. The CDR3 contains 19 residues.

There are a few counts of this clone. The chain carries TRDV2 and TRDJ1; 9 positions match TRDD3. Trimming at V came to 0 bases and at J to 7 bases, leaving 11 bases not matched to a gene. Germline V CDR1 and CDR2: GEAIGNYY, EKD. The CDR3 spans 16 residues. The CDR3 coding sequence is TGTGCCTGTGACACCGTTACAATGGGGGATAAGTTTAAACTCATCTTT. It is translated as CACDTVTMGDKFKLIF.